The 18 T cell receptor beta chains in this list originate from one sample, sequenced in a study of blood T cell repertoires in COVID-19 (dated by TCRdb to 2019 to 2021). The library was generated by the immunoSEQ multiplex PCR assay. TCRdb obtained this table from immuneACCESS and retained in-frame rearrangements with V and J assigned. These tables miss some clones; where compared with another copy, unresolved V genes account for less than half of the shortfall, and the remainder is unexplained. The sample includes 120,000 to 150,000 clones, with about four fifths observed a single time. The ten most abundant clones make up roughly 7.7% of the sample. Sample: peripheral blood. These receptors came from a human donor with acute or convalescent COVID-19. The donor label of this sample is uncertain.

The rearrangement links TRBV5-5 to TRBJ2-3; maybe TRBD1 (5 bases). CDR3 length: 14 residues. Trimming shortened V by 6 bases and J by 2 bases, and 13 bases separated the two germline ends. Germline V lookup: CDR1 SGHKS, CDR2 YYEKEE (reference sequence). The CDR3 reads CASKYDSYTDTQYF. CDR3 in DNA: TGTGCCAGCAAGTATGACAGTTACACAGATACGCAGTATTTT.

The V and J genes are TRBV5-1 and TRBJ2-1; no definite D call. The length of the CDR3 is 14 residues. The germline CDR1 and CDR2 sequences are SGHRS and YFSETQ. The V end lost 4 bases, the J end lost 9 bases, and 17 bases lay between the germline ends. The chain's CDR3 is CASSPPISTGEQFF. The CDR3 bases are TGCGCCAGCAGCCCTCCAATAAGTACGGGTGAGCAGTTCTTC.

CDR3 region: CASGASGGAGETQYF. CDR3 sequence (DNA): TGCGCCAGCGGGGCTAGCGGGGGGGCTGGAGAGACCCAGTACTTC. The chain couples TRBV5-1 to TRBJ2-5; TRBD2 matches at 12 bases. The CDR3 runs to 15 residues. Losses at the gene ends were 7 bases for V and 4 bases for J; bases not matched to a gene: 8. Germline CDR1 is SGHRS and CDR2 is YFSETQ.

This clone is a singleton in its sample. The V gene is TRBV5-1, the J gene TRBJ1-1; no firm D call. V gave up 4 bases and J gave up 5 bases, with 21 bases separating them. This CDR3 has 16 residues. The V gene's germline CDR1 is SGHRS and CDR2 YFSETQ. The chain's CDR3 is CASSQRTGSPSTEAFF. In nucleotides, the CDR3 is TGCGCCAGCAGCCAACGGACGGGAAGTCCCTCTACTGAAGCTTTCTTT. The whole variable domain, remainder taken from reference TRBV5-1 and TRBJ1-1, is KAGVTQTPRYLIKTRGQQVTLSCSPISGHRSVSWYQQTPGQGLQFLFEYFSETQRNKGNFPGRFSGRQFSNSRSEMNVSTLELGDSALYLCASSQRTGSPSTEAFFGQGTRLTVV.

The chain links TRBV6-5 to TRBJ1-2; the D is unclear. The V gene lost 8 bases and the J gene lost 4 bases, with 17 bases spanning the gap. The length of the CDR3 is 14 residues. Germline V lookup: CDR1 MNHEY, CDR2 SVGAGI. The CDR3 loop reads CASPPPAGLYGYTF. The CDR3 DNA reads as TGTGCCAGCCCCCCGCCGGCGGGTCTCTATGGCTACACCTTC.

V usage is TRBV6-5 and J usage is TRBJ1-2, with 8 bases identical to TRBD1. CDR1 is MNHEY, CDR2 SVGAGI, per germline. V lost 7 bases and J lost 9; bases outside the gene matches: 10. The CDR3 runs 13 residues. The CDR3 loop is CASTPQGADRYTF. DNA of the CDR3: TGTGCCAGCACCCCCCAGGGGGCGGATCGCTACACCTTC.

V gene TRBV4-1 combines with J gene TRBJ1-1; no definite D call. Germline V CDR1 and CDR2: MGHRA, YSYEKL. Trimming cost V 0 bases and J 6 bases, with 11 bases left between them. CDR3 length: 14 amino acids. The CDR3 is CASSQDPGNPEAFF. CDR3 coding DNA: TGCGCCAGCAGCCAAGATCCCGGTAATCCTGAAGCTTTCTTT.

This chain joins TRBV11-2 and TRBJ1-2; 7 bases agree with TRBD1. The germline V gene encodes CDR1 SGHAT and CDR2 FQNNGV. J lost 2 bases, V lost 4 bases, and 7 bases had no gene match. The CDR3 sequence is 15 residues long. The CDR3 sequence is CASSSRTGGNYGYTF. CDR3 bases: TGTGCCAGCAGCTCACGGACAGGTGGCAACTATGGCTACACCTTC.

The chain joins TRBV12-3 or TRBV12-4 to TRBJ1-5; 8 nucleotides align to TRBD1. The CDR3 extends over 12 amino acids. V was pared by 11 bases and J by 6 bases, with 6 bases of the junction left unmatched. CDR3 coding DNA: TGTGCCTTAGGGCAGGGGGCTCAGCCCCAGCATTTT. Its translation: CALGQGAQPQHF.

The rearrangement uses TRBV10-2 and TRBJ2-7, with D perhaps matching TRBD1 (6 bases). Germline CDR1 is WSHSY and CDR2 is SAAADI. CDR3 length: 13 amino acids. The V gene lost 6 bases and the J gene lost 6 bases, with 15 bases spanning the gap. This CDR3 is CASRTSGVSEQYV. In nucleotides, the CDR3 is TGCGCCAGCAGGACATCAGGGGTTAGCGAGCAGTACGTC.

V usage is TRBV2 and J usage is TRBJ1-6; 7 positions agree with TRBD1. V gave up 6 bases and J gave up 6 bases; unmatched junction bases: 8. The CDR3 totals 15 residues. The germline CDR1 and CDR2 sequences are SNHLY and FYNNEI. Written as DNA, the CDR3 is TGTGCCAGCAGACTAGGACAGGAGGGTAATTCACCCCTCCACTTT. The encoded protein is CASRLGQEGNSPLHF.

This chain joins TRBV4-1 and TRBJ2-1; TRBD1 aligns across 9 bases. In germline, CDR1 is MGHRA, CDR2 YSYEKL. CDR3 length: 15 residues. Losses at the gene ends were 5 bases for V and 5 bases for J; bases not matched to a gene: 7. The CDR3 DNA is TGCGCCAGCAGCTTGGGACAGGGACTAAACAATGAGCAGTTCTTC. This codes for CASSLGQGLNNEQFF.

This clone has only one observation. The genes are TRBV6-2 or TRBV6-3 and TRBJ2-7, with 8 bases identical to TRBD2. V shed 6 bases and J 3 bases; nucleotides not matched to a gene: 10. The V gene's germline CDR1 is MNHEY and CDR2 SVGEGT. CDR3 length: 15 amino acids. The DNA for the CDR3 is TGTGCCAGCAGCCCCCGGGAGGGCGGCCTCTACGAGCAGTACGTC. Amino acid sequence: CASSPREGGLYEQYV.

The V gene is TRBV5-6, the J gene TRBJ1-2; 8 nucleotides line up with TRBD1. CDR3 length equals 15 residues. Germline trimming cut 1 base from V and 8 bases from J; bases unmatched to any gene: 10. Germline V gene sequence: CDR1 SGHDT, CDR2 YYEEEE. CDR3 region: CASSLSWQGALGYTF. As DNA, the CDR3 is TGTGCCAGCAGCTTGTCGTGGCAGGGGGCTTTAGGCTACACCTTC.

The genes are TRBV15 and TRBJ1-5; D is unclear. Germline assignment: CDR1 LNHNV and CDR2 YYDKDF (reference sequence). The CDR3 is 14 amino acids. Trimming left V 5 bases short and J 6 bases short, with 14 bases between. The DNA for the CDR3 is TGTGCCACCAGCCAAGTCTCAAACAGTCAGCCCCAGCATTTT. It yields the protein CATSQVSNSQPQHF.

V gene TRBV6-5 combines with J gene TRBJ2-4; possibly TRBD1 for D (6 bases). Deletions cut 7 bases from V and 3 bases from J, with 16 bases between. The germline V gene has CDR1 MNHEY and CDR2 SVGAGI. The CDR3 loop spans 15 amino acids. The CDR3: CASIQGFGVKNIQYF. The CDR3 DNA reads TGTGCCAGCATACAGGGATTTGGGGTCAAAAACATTCAGTACTTC.

The J gene is TRBJ2-7, the V gene TRBV5-4; perhaps TRBD1 as D (5 bases). Deletions cut 4 bases from V and 5 bases from J, with 13 bases between. From germline, CDR1 is SGHNT and CDR2 YYREEE (reference sequence). There are 13 residues in the CDR3. CDR3 nucleotide sequence: TGTGCCAGCAGCCCTCGAGTAGGGGACGAGCAGTACGTC. Its protein is CASSPRVGDEQYV.

The chain recombines TRBV21-1 with TRBJ1-5; the table's D gene call, TRBD1, was not cross checked with the DNA. TRBV21-1 is tagged as a pseudogene. The CDR3 has 15 residues. As DNA, the CDR3 is TGTGCCAGCAGCGCTCGAGACAGGAGAAATCAGCCCCAGCATTTT. Translating it yields CASSARDRRNQPQHF.